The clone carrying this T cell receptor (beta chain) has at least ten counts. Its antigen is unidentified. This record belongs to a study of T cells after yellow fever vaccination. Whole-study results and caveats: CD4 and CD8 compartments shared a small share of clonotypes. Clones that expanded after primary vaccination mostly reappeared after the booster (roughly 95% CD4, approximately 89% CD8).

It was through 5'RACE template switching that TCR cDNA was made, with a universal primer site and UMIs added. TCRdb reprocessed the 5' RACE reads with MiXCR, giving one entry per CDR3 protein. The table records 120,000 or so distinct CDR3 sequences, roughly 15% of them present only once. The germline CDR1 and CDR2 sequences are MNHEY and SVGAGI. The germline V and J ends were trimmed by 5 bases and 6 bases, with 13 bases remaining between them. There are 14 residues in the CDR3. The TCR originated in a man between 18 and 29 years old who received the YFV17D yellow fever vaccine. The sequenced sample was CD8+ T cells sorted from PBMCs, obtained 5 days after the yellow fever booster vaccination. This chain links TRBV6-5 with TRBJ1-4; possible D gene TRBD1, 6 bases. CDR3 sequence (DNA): TGTGCCAGCAGTCTACAGGGCACCGATGAAAAACTGTTTTTT. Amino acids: CASSLQGTDEKLFF.